This TCR beta chain was captured by sequencing in a study of cytomegalovirus exposure and HLA in healthy donors. Study findings and constraints: Most TCR beta V segments were productive about 90% or about 30% of the time in an earlier analysis.

A note on this clone: Its matching antigen is unknown.

Each donor's status was that of a healthy bone marrow donor. The PCR used 60 Vbeta and 13 Jbeta primers. Profiled with immunoSEQ multiplex PCR; TCRdb holds only in-frame clones, not every one. This sample has roughly 100,000 clones, with over 55% found just once. The clonotype was recovered from a female donor in good health and CMV-seronegative. The specimen was PBMCs.

The CDR3 nucleotides are TGTGCCAGCAGCTCGCTAGGTTTGAGCAATCAGCCCCAGCATTTT. This translates into CASSSLGLSNQPQHF. The chain couples TRBV7-2 to TRBJ1-5; D is ambiguous. V was clipped by 4 bases and J by 1 base, with 11 bases between them. CDR3 length: 15 residues. Germline V gene lookup returns CDR1 SGHTA and CDR2 FQGNSA.